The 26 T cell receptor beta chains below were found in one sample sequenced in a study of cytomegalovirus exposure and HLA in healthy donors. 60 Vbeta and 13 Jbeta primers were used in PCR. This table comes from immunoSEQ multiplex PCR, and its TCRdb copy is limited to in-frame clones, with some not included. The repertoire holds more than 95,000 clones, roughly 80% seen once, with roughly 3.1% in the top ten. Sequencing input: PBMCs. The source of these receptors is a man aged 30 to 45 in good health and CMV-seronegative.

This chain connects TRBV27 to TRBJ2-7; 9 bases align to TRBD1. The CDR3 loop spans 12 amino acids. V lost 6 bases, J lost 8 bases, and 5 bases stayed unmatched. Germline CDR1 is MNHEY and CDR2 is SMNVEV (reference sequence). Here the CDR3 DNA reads TGTGCCAGCAGGGGACAGGGAGATAAGCAGTACTTC. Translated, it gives CASRGQGDKQYF.

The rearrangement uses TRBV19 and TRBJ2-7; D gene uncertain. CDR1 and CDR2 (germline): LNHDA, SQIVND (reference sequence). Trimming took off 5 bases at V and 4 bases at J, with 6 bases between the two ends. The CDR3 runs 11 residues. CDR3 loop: CASSGQYEQYF. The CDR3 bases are TGTGCCAGTAGTGGTCAGTACGAGCAGTACTTC.

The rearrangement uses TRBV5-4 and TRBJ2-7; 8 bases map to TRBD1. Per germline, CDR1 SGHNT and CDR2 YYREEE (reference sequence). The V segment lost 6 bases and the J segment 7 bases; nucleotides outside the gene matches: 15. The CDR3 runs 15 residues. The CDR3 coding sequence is TGTGCCAGCACGACATCAGGGGGCGCGCTCTGGGAGCAGTACTTC. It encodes CASTTSGGALWEQYF.

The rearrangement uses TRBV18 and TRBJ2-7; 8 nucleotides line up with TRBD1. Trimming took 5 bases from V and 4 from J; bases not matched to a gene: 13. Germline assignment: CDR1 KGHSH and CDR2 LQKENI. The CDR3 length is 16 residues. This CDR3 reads CASSELSGTGPYEQYF. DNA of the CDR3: TGTGCCAGCTCAGAGCTCTCCGGGACAGGTCCATACGAGCAGTACTTC.

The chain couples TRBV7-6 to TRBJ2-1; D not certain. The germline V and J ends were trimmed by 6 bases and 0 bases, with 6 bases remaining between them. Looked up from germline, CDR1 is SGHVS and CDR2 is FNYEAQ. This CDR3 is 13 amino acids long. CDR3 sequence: CASSLSSYNEQFF. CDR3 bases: TGTGCCAGCAGTCTCAGCTCCTACAATGAGCAGTTCTTC.

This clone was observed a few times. The CDR3 nucleotides are TGTGCCAGCAGTGAAGGCGGACAGTACTACGAGCAGTACTTC. As protein: CASSEGGQYYEQYF. V usage is TRBV6-1 and J usage is TRBJ2-7, with D possibly being TRBD1 (6 bases). The CDR3 extends over 14 amino acids. The germline V gene has CDR1 MNHNS and CDR2 SASEGT. Trimming cost V 1 base and J 3 bases, with 10 bases left between them.

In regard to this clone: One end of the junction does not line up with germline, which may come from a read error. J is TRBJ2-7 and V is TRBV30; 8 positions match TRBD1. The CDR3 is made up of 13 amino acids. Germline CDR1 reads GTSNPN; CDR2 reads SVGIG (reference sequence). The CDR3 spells CAGSRQGTGEQYF. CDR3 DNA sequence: TGTGCCGGGAGCCGGCAGGGGACAGGCGAGCAGTACTTC.

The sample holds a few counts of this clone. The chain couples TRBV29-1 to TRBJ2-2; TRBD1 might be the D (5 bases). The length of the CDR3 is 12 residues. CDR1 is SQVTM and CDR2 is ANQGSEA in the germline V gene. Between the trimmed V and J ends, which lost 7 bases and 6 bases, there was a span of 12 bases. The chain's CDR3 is CSATQGAGELFF. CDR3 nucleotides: TGCAGCGCAACTCAGGGTGCCGGGGAGCTGTTTTTT.

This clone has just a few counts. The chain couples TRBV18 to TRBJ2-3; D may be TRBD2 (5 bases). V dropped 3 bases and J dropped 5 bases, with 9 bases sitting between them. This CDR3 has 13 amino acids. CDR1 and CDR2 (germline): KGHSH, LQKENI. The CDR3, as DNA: TGTGCCAGCTCACCGGAGGAGCAAGATACGCAGTATTTT. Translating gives CASSPEEQDTQYF.

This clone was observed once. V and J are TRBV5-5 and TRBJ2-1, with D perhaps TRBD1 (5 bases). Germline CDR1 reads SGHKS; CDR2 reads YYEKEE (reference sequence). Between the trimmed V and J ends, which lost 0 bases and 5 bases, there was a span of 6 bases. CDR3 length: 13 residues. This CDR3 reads CASSLDRNNEQFF. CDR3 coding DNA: TGTGCCAGCAGCTTGGACAGGAACAATGAGCAGTTCTTC. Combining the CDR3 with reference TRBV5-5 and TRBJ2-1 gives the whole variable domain DAGVTQSPTHLIKTRGQQVTLRCSPISGHKSVSWYQQVLGQGPQFIFQYYEKEERGRGNFPDRFSARQFPNYSSELNVNALLLGDSALYLCASSLDRNNEQFFGPGTRLTVL.

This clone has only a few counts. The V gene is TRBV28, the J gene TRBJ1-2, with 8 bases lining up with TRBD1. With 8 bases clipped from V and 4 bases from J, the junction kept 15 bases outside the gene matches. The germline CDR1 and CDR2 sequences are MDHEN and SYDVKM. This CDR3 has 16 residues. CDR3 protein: CASFVGGRGQGYGYTF. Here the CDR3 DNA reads TGTGCCAGCTTCGTGGGTGGCAGGGGGCAAGGCTATGGCTACACCTTC.

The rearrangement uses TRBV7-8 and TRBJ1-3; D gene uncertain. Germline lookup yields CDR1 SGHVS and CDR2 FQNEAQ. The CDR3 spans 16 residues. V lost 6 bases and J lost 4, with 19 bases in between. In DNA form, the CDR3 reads TGTGCCAGCAGTCTTCCCGGCGGGGTCTCCGGAAACACCATATATTTT. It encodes CASSLPGGVSGNTIYF.

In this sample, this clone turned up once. Here the CDR3 reads CASSVTGRETQYF. The CDR3 DNA follows: TGTGCCAGCAGTGTGACAGGGCGGGAGACCCAGTACTTC. V usage is TRBV28 and J usage is TRBJ2-5; 7 nucleotides agree with TRBD1. CDR3 length: 13 amino acids. Germline V CDR1 and CDR2: MDHEN, SYDVKM. Losses at the gene ends were 5 bases for V and 5 bases for J; bases not matched to a gene: 5.

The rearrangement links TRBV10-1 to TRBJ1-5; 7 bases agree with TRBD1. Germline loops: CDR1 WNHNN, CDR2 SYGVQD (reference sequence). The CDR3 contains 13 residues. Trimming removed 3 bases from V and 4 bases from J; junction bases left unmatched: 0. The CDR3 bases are TGCGCCAGCAGTGAACAGGGGAATCAGCCCCAGCATTTT. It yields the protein CASSEQGNQPQHF.

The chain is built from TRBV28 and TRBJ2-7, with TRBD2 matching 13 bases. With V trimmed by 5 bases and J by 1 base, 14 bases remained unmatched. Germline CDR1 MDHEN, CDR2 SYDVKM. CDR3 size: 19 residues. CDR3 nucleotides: TGTGCCAGCAGTCTCCACCTCGGACTAGCGGGAGAGTGGTCCTACGAGCAGTACTTC. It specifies CASSLHLGLAGEWSYEQYF. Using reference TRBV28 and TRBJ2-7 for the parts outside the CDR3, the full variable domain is DVKVTQSSRYLVKRTGEKVFLECVQDMDHENMFWYRQDPGLGLRLIYFSYDVKMKEKGDIPEGYSVSREKKERFSLILESASTNQTSMYLCASSLHLGLAGEWSYEQYFGPGTRLTVT.

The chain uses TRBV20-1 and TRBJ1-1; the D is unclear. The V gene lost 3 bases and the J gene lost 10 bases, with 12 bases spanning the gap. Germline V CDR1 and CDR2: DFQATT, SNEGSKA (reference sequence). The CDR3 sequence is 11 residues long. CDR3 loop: CSARGGRSAFF. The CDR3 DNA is TGCAGTGCTAGGGGAGGGAGGTCAGCTTTCTTT.

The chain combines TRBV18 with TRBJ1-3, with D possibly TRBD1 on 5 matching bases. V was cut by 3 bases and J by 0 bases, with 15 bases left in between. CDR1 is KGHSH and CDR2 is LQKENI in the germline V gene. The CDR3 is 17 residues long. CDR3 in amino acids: CASSPIDSPLSGNTIYF. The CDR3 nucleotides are TGTGCCAGCTCACCTATCGACAGCCCTCTCTCTGGAAACACCATATATTTT. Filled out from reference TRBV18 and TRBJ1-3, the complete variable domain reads NAGVMQNPRHLVRRRGQEARLRCSPMKGHSHVYWYRQLPEEGLKFMVYLQKENIIDESGMPKERFSAEFPKEGPSILRIQQVVRGDSAAYFCASSPIDSPLSGNTIYFGEGSWLTVV.

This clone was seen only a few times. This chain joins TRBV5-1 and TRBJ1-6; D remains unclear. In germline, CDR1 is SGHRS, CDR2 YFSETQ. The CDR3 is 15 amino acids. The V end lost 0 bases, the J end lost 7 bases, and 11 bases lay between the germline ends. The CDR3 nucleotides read TGCGCCAGCAGCTTGGGCCCGGGGATGAATTCACCCCTCCACTTT. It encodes CASSLGPGMNSPLHF.

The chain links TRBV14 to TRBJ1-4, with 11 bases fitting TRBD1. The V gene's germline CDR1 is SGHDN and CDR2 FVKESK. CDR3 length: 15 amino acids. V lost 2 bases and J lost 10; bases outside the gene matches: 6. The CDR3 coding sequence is TGTGCCAGCAGCCAAACCGGGACAGGGGGAGGAAAACTGTTTTTT. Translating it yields CASSQTGTGGGKLFF.

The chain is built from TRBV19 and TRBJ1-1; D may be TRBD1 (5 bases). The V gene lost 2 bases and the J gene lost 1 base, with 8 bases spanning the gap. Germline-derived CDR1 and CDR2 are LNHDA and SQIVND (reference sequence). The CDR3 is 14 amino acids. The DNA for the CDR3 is TGTGCCAGTAGTATACGACAGACGAACACTGAAGCTTTCTTT. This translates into CASSIRQTNTEAFF.

CDR3 residues: CASSISGGDRGQYF. The CDR3 coding sequence is TGTGCCAGCAGCATCAGCGGGGGGGACCGAGGCCAGTACTTC. This sequence joins TRBV7-3 and TRBJ2-5; 10 nucleotides line up with TRBD2. The V segment lost 5 bases and the J segment 10 bases; nucleotides outside the gene matches: 10. CDR3 length: 14 residues. From germline, CDR1 is SGHTA and CDR2 FQGTGA.

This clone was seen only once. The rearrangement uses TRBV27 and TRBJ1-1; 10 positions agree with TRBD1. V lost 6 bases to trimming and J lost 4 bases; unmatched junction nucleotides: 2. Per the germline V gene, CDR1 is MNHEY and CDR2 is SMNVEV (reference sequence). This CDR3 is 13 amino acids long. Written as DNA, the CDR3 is TGTGCCAGCAGGACAGGGGGCGGCACTGAAGCTTTCTTT. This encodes CASRTGGGTEAFF.

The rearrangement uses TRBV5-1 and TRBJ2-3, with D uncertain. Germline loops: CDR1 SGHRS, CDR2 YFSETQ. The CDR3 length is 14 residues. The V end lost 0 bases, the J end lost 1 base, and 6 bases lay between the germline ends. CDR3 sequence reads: CASSLDYGTDTQYF. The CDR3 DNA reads TGCGCCAGCAGCTTGGACTACGGCACAGATACGCAGTATTTT.

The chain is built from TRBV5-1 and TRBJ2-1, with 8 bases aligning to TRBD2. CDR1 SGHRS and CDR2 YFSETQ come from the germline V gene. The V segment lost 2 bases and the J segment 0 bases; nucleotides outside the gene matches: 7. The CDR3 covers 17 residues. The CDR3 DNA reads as TGCGCCAGCAGCTTCGGACTAGCCCAGAGCTCCTACAATGAGCAGTTCTTC. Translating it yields CASSFGLAQSSYNEQFF.

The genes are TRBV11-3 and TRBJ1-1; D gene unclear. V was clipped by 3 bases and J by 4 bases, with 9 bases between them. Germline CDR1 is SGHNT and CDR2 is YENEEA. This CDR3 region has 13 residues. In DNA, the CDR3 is TGTGCCAGCAGCTTTTCTATCGGCACTGAAGCTTTCTTT. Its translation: CASSFSIGTEAFF.

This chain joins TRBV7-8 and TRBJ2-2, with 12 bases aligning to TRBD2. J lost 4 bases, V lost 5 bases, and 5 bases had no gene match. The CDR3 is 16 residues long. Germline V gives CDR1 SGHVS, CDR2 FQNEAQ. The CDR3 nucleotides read TGTGCCAGCAGCCAACTAGCGGGAGGTATCACCGGGGAGCTGTTTTTT. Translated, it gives CASSQLAGGITGELFF.